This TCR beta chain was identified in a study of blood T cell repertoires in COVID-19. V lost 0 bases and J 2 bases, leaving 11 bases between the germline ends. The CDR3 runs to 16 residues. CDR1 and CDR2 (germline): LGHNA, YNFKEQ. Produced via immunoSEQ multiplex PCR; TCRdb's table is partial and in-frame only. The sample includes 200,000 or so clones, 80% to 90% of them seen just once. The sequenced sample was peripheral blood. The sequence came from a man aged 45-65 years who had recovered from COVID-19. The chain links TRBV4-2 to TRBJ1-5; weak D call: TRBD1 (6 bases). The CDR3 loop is CASSQDPGGGNQPQHF. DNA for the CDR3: TGTGCCAGCAGCCAAGATCCGGGGGGCGGCAATCAGCCCCAGCATTTT.